The next 7 T cell receptor beta chains were all read from a single sample in a study of cytomegalovirus exposure and HLA in healthy donors. Amplification used 60 Vbeta primers and 13 Jbeta primers. Produced via immunoSEQ multiplex PCR; TCRdb's table is partial and in-frame only. Of approximately 50,000 clones listed, about 83% were seen once; the top ten hold 4.3%. The sequencing sample was made of PBMCs. These receptors were obtained from a man aged 30 to 45 in good health and CMV-seronegative.

The chain couples TRBV7-9 to TRBJ1-1; a weak D match, TRBD1 (6 bases). This CDR3 spans 18 amino acids. Per germline, CDR1 SEHNR and CDR2 FQNEAQ (reference sequence). Trimming took 3 bases from V and 0 from J, leaving 20 bases between them. In DNA form, the CDR3 reads TGTGCCAGCAGCTTGGGAGCCAGGGGCCTTAAACTGAACACTGAAGCTTTCTTT. Translated, it gives CASSLGARGLKLNTEAFF.

The sample holds a few counts of this clone. The chain links TRBV27 to TRBJ1-1; no clear D gene. Trimming shortened V by 5 bases and J by 0 bases, and 7 bases separated the two germline ends. CDR1 is MNHEY, CDR2 SMNVEV, per germline (reference sequence). CDR3 length: 13 residues. The CDR3 DNA reads TGTGCCAGCAGTCCTTCGGTGAACACTGAAGCTTTCTTT. Its translation is CASSPSVNTEAFF.

This chain connects TRBV10-3 to TRBJ2-3; 10 positions agree with TRBD2. J was trimmed by 0 bases and V by 4 bases; bases with no gene match: 4. This CDR3 region has 16 residues. Germline CDR1 ENHRY, CDR2 SYGVKD. In nucleotides, the CDR3 is TGTGCCATCAGTGGGGAGACTAGCGGGAGCACAGATACGCAGTATTTT. Translated, it gives CAISGETSGSTDTQYF.

This chain joins TRBV6-1 and TRBJ2-5; no definite D call. Per the germline V gene, CDR1 is MNHNS and CDR2 is SASEGT. The CDR3 is 14 residues long. The V end lost 5 bases, the J end lost 1 base, and 11 bases lay between the germline ends. The CDR3 bases are TGTGCCAGCAGTTCACATACATCCCAAGAGACCCAGTACTTC. This codes for CASSSHTSQETQYF.

The chain links TRBV6-5 to TRBJ2-2, with unresolved D. The germline V gene has CDR1 MNHEY and CDR2 SVGAGI. V lost 6 bases and J 0 bases, leaving 11 bases between the germline ends. The CDR3 contains 15 residues. This CDR3 is CASRLGGTNTGELFF. The CDR3 DNA follows: TGTGCCAGCAGGCTAGGTGGAACGAACACCGGGGAGCTGTTTTTT.

The chain is built from TRBV27 and TRBJ2-7, with TRBD1 as a possible D gene (6 bases). The ends were cut back, 3 bases at V and 3 bases at J, with 21 bases in the middle. Germline V lookup: CDR1 MNHEY, CDR2 SMNVEV (reference sequence). This CDR3 has 17 residues. CDR3 sequence reads: CASSLAGGLGALYEQYF. The DNA for the CDR3 is TGTGCCAGCAGTTTGGCAGGTGGCCTGGGGGCCCTCTACGAGCAGTACTTC.

V and J are TRBV19 and TRBJ1-2; 9 nucleotides agree with TRBD1. Trimming removed 10 bases from V and 4 bases from J; junction bases left unmatched: 19. Germline V CDR1 and CDR2: LNHDA, SQIVND (reference sequence). The CDR3 has 17 residues. In DNA, the CDR3 is TGTGCCACCTCCCCCGGACAGGGGCTGGGGAAAGGCTATGGCTACACCTTC. Its protein product is CATSPGQGLGKGYGYTF.